The sample holds many counts of the clone carrying this T cell receptor (beta chain). Its cognate antigen is unknown. These data come from a study of T cells in Graves' hyperthyroidism and ophthalmopathy. The study's findings and limits: Ophthalmopathy, which appeared later, was predicted by the model a median 6.5 months before onset. Blood also carried most thyroid clonotypes expanded above 0.001.

Enrolled ophthalmopathy patients presented with a Clinical Activity Score of at least 3, a NOSPECS grade of at least 4, and disease duration under 3 months. Diagnoses were established using clinical symptoms, serum thyroxine and TRAb, thyroid ultrasound and orbital computed tomography. Germline CDR1 MNHEY, CDR2 SVGAGI. V was cut by 0 bases and J by 5 bases, with 16 bases left in between. This CDR3 is 16 amino acids long. There were TCR beta CDR3 regions amplified from RNA transcripts. The HTBI primer set was used in a first-round RT-PCR of the TCR CDR3. A single record per CDR3 protein comes from TCRdb applying MiXCR to the multiplex PCR reads. The sample includes 330,000 or so distinct CDR3 sequences, about a sixth of them seen just once.

Sequencing input: blood. The V gene is TRBV6-5, the J gene TRBJ2-5; D gene ambiguous. This receptor was taken from a woman aged 40-49 years with Graves' ophthalmopathy. CDR3 region: CASSYSQPIVRETQYF. The CDR3 region has the DNA TGTGCCAGCAGTTACTCTCAACCCATCGTGAGGGAGACCCAGTACTTC.